Listed below are T cell receptor beta chains from one sample, sequenced in a study of T cell responses to AZD1222 COVID-19 vaccine. Sequencing used immunoSEQ multiplex PCR; TCRdb keeps in-frame clones, though not all of them. The table shows roughly 120,000 clones, with 92% occurring only once. The sample was peripheral blood, taken 28 days after the second AZD1222 dose. All receptors derive from an adult who received the AZD1222 COVID-19 vaccine. Each CDR3 is given without its conserved first and last residue. Fields, in order: CDR3 length, V gene, J gene, CDR3 protein.

length: 15
V: TRBV5-1
J: TRBJ1-2
CDR3: ASSFRPSGSVWDGYT

length: 13
V: TRBV6-5
J: TRBJ2-1
CDR3: ASGKGLDIYNEQF

length: 11
V: TRBV28
J: TRBJ1-1
CDR3: ASSHQGDTEAF

length: 13
V: TRBV2
J: TRBJ1-1
CDR3: ASSESINMNTEAF

length: 11
V: TRBV10-3
J: TRBJ1-5
CDR3: AITKDNSGPQH

length: 10
V: TRBV9
J: TRBJ1-1
CDR3: ASSVAGTEAF

length: 12
V: TRBV6-5
J: TRBJ1-1
CDR3: ASSRYLQGTEAF

length: 13
V: TRBV2
J: TRBJ2-5
CDR3: ASSERRGGRETQY

length: 9
V: TRBV28
J: TRBJ2-7
CDR3: ASSLSREQY

length: 16
V: TRBV3-1/TRBV3-2
J: TRBJ2-5
CDR3: ASSHPPGLAGRQETQY

length: 13
V: TRBV6-6
J: TRBJ2-3
CDR3: ASSYRGGRGDTQY